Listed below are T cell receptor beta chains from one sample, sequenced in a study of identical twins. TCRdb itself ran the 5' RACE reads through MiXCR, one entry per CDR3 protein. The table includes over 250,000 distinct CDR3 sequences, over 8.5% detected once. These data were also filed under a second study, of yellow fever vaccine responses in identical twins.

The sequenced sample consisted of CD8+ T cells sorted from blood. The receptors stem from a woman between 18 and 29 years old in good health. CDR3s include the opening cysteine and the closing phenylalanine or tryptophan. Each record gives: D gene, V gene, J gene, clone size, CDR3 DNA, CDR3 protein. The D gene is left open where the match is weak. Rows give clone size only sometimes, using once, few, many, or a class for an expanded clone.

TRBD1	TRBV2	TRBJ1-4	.	TGTGCCAGCAGGGGACAGGGGCGGGCTAATGAAAAACTGTTTTTT	CASRGQGRANEKLFF
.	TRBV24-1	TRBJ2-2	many	TGTGCCACCAGTGATGGTGGGGCCGGGGAGCTGTTTTTT	CATSDGGAGELFF
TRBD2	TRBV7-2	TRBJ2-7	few	TGTGCCAGCAGCACAACCCCGGGACTAGCGGCATACGAGCAGTACTTC	CASSTTPGLAAYEQYF
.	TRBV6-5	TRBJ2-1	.	TGTGCCAGCAGTTACTCTCAGGGGTCACACAATGAGCAGTTCTTC	CASSYSQGSHNEQFF
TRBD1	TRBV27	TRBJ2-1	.	TGTGCCAGCAGTTTATCCGGGACAGGGTACAATGAGCAGTTCTTC	CASSLSGTGYNEQFF
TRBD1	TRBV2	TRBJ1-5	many	TGTGCCAGCAGGGGTCGACAGGGGTCCCATCAGCCCCAGCATTTT	CASRGRQGSHQPQHF
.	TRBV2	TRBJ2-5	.	TGTGCCAGCAGTGAAAGGGCGGCTTTTTATGAGACCCAGTACTTC	CASSERAAFYETQYF
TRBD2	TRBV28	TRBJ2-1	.	TGTGCCAGCAGTTTTCGACTAGCGGCGAACAATGAGCAGTTCTTC	CASSFRLAANNEQFF
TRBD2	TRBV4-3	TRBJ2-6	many	TGCGCCAGCAGCGATCGAGCGGGGCGCTCTGGGGCCAACGTCCTGACTTTC	CASSDRAGRSGANVLTF
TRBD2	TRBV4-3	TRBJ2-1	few	TGCGCCAGCAGCCAAAAGGAGGGACCCGGACTAGCGGGAGGTTACAATGAGCAGTTCTTC	CASSQKEGPGLAGGYNEQFF
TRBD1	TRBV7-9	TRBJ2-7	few	TGTGCCAGCAGCGGAACCGGGACAGGGTACTACGAGCAGTACTTC	CASSGTGTGYYEQYF
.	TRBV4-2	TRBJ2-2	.	TGTGCCAGCAGCCAAGATCAGGGGAACACCGGGGAGCTGTTTTTT	CASSQDQGNTGELFF
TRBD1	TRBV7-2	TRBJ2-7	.	TGTGCCAGCAGCTTCTGGCAGGGGGCGTCCTACGAGCAGTACTTC	CASSFWQGASYEQYF
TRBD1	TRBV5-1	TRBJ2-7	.	TGCGCCAGCAGCTTGAAACAGGGGGCCCCCTACGAGCAGTACTTC	CASSLKQGAPYEQYF
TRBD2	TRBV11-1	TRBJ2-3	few	TGTGCCAGCAGCTTATCCTATAGCGGGAGGACCCATCCGTACAGCACAGATACGCAGTATTTT	CASSLSYSGRTHPYSTDTQYF
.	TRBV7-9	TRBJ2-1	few	TGTGCCAGCAGTCCGACGCCAGGGCGAAACAATGAGCAGTTCTTC	CASSPTPGRNNEQFF
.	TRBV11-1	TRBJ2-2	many	TGTGCCAGCAGCTCCCCAACAGGGCATCTCGCGAACACCGGGGAGCTGTTTTTT	CASSSPTGHLANTGELFF
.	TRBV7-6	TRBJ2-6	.	TGTGCCAGCAGTCTCCCTGAAGGGGCTGGGGCCAACGTCCTGACTTTC	CASSLPEGAGANVLTF
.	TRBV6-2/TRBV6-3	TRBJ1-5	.	TGTGCCAGCAGTACATTGGTCGTTGGTCAGCCCCAGCATTTT	CASSTLVVGQPQHF
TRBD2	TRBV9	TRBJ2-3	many	TGTGCCAGCAGCGTTGACGGGGGACTATACACAGATACGCAGTATTTT	CASSVDGGLYTDTQYF
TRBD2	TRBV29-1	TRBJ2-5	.	TGCAGCGTTGAAGGGAGCTCCGGGACTAGCGGGAGGGGGGTGTGGGAGACCCAGTACTTC	CSVEGSSGTSGRGVWETQYF
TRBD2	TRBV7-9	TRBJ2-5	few	TGTGCCAGCAGTAAACTAGCGGGTGATCAAGAGACCCAGTACTTC	CASSKLAGDQETQYF
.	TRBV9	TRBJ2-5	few	TGTGCCAGCAGCGTCTCCGGGGTCAGTGAGACCCAGTACTTC	CASSVSGVSETQYF
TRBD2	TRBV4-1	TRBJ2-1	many	TGCGCCAGCAGCCAGTATGAAGGGCTAGCGGGAGTCAACCTCTACAATGAGCAGTTCTTC	CASSQYEGLAGVNLYNEQFF
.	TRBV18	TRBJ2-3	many	TGTGCCAGCTCACCGGACGTTCCCGGGCCAGATACGCAGTATTTT	CASSPDVPGPDTQYF
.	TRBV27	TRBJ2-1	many	TGTGCCAGCAGTTTAAAAGGGTTTCATGAGCAGTTCTTC	CASSLKGFHEQFF
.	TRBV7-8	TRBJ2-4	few	TGTGCCAGCAGCTTCGAAGGCGGGCGTGGGGTTAGGGAGAAGTACTTC	CASSFEGGRGVREKYF
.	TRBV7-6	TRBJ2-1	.	TGTGCCAGCAGCCCACTCAGCCGGGGCCATGAGCAGTTCTTC	CASSPLSRGHEQFF
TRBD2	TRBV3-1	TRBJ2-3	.	TGTGCCAGCAGCCCCAAGGGGGTGGGCGGGGGGCGCGGAGATACGCAGTATTTT	CASSPKGVGGGRGDTQYF
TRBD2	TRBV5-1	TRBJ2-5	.	TGCGCCAGCAGCTTGTCCCTAGCGGGGGCTCTCCCCCAAGAGACCCAGTACTTC	CASSLSLAGALPQETQYF
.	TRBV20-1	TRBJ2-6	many	TGCAGTGCTCGGGGTTGGGTTTCTGGGGCCAACGTCCTGACTTTC	CSARGWVSGANVLTF
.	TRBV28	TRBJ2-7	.	TGTGCCAGCATTGCCTCGCGCGCGGGTAGGAGTCTCTACGAGCAGTACTTC	CASIASRAGRSLYEQYF
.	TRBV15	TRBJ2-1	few	TGTGCCACCAGCAGGGGAATGGCCCTCAGCTCCTACAATGAGCAGTTCTTC	CATSRGMALSSYNEQFF
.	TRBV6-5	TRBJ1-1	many	TGTGCCAGCAGTTACGAGACCCGAACTGAAGCTTTCTTT	CASSYETRTEAFF
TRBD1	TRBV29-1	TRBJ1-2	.	TGCAGCGTTGCTAATGACAGGGTAATAGGCTACACCTTC	CSVANDRVIGYTF
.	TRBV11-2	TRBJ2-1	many	TGTGCCAGCAGCTTAGATCACCCGGGGCAGTTCTTC	CASSLDHPGQFF
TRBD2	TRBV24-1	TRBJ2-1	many	TGTGCCACCAGTGATTCAGGTAGCGGGGTCTACAATGAGCAGTTCTTC	CATSDSGSGVYNEQFF
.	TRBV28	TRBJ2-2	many	TGTGCCAGCAACGGTTTCACCGGGGAGCTGTTTTTT	CASNGFTGELFF
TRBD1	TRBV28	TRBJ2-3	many	TGTGCCAGCAGTTTAGCACAGGGGGCAGATACGCAGTATTTT	CASSLAQGADTQYF
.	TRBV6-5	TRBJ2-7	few	TGTGCCAGCAGTTACGGGGCAGGGAGCTCCTACGAGCAGTACTTC	CASSYGAGSSYEQYF
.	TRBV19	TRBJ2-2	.	TGTGCCAGTACCCCGGGGGACAGGAACACCGGGGAGCTGTTTTTT	CASTPGDRNTGELFF